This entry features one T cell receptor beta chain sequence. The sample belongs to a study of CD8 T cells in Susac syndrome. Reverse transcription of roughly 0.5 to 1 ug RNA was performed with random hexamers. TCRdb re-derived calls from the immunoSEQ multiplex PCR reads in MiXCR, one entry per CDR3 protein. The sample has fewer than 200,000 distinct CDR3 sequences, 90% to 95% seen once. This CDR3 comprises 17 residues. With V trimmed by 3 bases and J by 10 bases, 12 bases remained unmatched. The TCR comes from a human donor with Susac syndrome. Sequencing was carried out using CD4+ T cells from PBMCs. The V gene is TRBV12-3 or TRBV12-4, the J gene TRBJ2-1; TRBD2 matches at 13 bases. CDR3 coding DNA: TGTGCCAGCAGTTTTCCAGCCACTAGCGGGAGGGCCGGCGAGCAGTTCTTC. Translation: CASSFPATSGRAGEQFF.